The clone carrying this TCR beta chain was detected only once. Its specificity is unknown. The data belong to a study of CD8 T cells in ankylosing spondylitis. Germline assignment: CDR1 SGDLS and CDR2 YYNGEE. CDR3 length: 15 amino acids. Trimming left V 4 bases short and J 6 bases short, with 18 bases between. Findings of the study overall: What seemed typical of ankylosing spondylitis blood was a TCR beta motif built from 8 or 9 highly homologous variants.

A single record per CDR3 protein comes from TCRdb applying MiXCR to the 5' RACE reads. This table has 700,000 or so distinct CDR3 sequences, 15% to 20% appearing once. The V gene is TRBV9, the J gene TRBJ2-3, with D perhaps given as TRBD1 or TRBD2 (5 bases each). Sequencing input: blood, either unsorted or a sorted T cell fraction (not recorded which). This receptor was identified in a male donor with ankylosing spondylitis. The DNA for the CDR3 is TGTGCCAGCAGCTCGAGGGGCGCCCCTCGGGATACGCAGTATTTT. Protein: CASSSRGAPRDTQYF. The full variable domain, in which reference TRBV9 and TRBJ2-3 provide the parts outside the CDR3, is DSGVTQTPKHLITATGQRVTLRCSPRSGDLSVYWYQQSLDQGLQFLIQYYNGEERAKGNILERFSAQQFPDLHSELNLSSLELGDSALYFCASSSRGAPRDTQYFGPGTRLTVL.